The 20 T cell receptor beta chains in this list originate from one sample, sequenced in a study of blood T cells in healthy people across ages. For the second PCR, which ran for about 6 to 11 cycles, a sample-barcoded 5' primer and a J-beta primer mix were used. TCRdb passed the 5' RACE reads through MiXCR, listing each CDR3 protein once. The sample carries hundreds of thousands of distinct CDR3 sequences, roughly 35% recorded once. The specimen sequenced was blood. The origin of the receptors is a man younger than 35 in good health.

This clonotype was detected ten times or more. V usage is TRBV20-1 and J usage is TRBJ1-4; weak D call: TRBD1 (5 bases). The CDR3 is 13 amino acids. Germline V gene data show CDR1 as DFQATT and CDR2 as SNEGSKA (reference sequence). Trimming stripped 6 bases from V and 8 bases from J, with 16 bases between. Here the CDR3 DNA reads TGCAGTGCGGCAGGGTTCGCGGGGGAAAAACTGTTTTTT. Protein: CSAAGFAGEKLFF.

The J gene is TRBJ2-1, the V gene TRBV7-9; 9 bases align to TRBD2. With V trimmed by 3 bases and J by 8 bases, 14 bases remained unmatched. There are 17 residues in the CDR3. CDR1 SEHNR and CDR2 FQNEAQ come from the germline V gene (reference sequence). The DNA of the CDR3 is TGTGCCAGCAGCTTTCCGCCTAGCGGGGCCCTGAGGGATGAGCAGTTCTTC. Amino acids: CASSFPPSGALRDEQFF.

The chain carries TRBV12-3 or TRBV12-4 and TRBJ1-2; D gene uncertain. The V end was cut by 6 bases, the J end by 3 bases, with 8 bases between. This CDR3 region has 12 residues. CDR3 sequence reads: CASSRQDYGYTF. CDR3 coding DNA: TGTGCCAGCAGCCGACAAGACTATGGCTACACCTTC.

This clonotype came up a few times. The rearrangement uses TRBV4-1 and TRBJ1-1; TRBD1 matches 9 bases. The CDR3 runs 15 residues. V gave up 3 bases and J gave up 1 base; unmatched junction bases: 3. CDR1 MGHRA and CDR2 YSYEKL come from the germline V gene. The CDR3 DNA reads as TGCGCCAGCAGCCACCAGGGACAGGGGAACACTGAAGCTTTCTTT. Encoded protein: CASSHQGQGNTEAFF.

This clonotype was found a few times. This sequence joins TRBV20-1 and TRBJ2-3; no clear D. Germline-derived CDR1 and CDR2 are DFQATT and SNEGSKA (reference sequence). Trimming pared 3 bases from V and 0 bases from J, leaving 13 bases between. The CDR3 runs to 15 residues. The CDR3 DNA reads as TGCAGTGCTAGGGACCCCGCCTTTAGCACAGATACGCAGTATTTT. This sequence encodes CSARDPAFSTDTQYF.

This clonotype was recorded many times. CDR3 in DNA: TGTGCCAGCAGGCAGGGGATGCTTGGCTACACCTTC. This gives the protein CASRQGMLGYTF. The chain carries TRBV12-3 or TRBV12-4 and TRBJ1-2; tentatively, D is TRBD1 (6 bases). CDR3 length: 12 amino acids. V lost 6 bases, J lost 7 bases, and 12 bases lay in between.

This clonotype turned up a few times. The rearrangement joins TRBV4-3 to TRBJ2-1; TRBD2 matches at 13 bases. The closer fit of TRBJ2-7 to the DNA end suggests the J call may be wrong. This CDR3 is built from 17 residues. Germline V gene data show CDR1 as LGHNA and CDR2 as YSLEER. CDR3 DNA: TGCGCCAGCAGCCATGGACTAGCGGGGGAATCCTACAATGAGCAGTACTTC. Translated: CASSHGLAGESYNEQYF.

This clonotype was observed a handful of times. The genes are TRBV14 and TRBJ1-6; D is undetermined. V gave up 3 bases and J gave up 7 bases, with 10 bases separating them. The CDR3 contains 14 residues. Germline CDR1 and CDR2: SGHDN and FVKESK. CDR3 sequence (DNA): TGTGCCAGCAGCCAGGGGTGGGGAAATTCACCCCTCCACTTT. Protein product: CASSQGWGNSPLHF.

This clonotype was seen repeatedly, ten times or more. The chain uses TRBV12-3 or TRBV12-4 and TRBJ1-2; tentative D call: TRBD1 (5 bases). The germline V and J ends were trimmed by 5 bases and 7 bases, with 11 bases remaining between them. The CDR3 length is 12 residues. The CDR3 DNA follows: TGTGCCAGCAGTCGGGGGACGGCTGGCTACACCTTC. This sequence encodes CASSRGTAGYTF.

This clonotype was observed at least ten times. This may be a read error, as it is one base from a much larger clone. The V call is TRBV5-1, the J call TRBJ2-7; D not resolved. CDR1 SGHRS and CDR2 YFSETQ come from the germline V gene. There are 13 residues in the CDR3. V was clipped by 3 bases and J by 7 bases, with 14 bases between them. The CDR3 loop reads CASSCPGANEQYF. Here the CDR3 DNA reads TGCGCCAGCAGCTGCCCTGGTGCAAATGAGCAGTACTTC.

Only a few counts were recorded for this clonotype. Here the CDR3 DNA reads TGCAGTGCTAGCCGCCTCTCGGGAGGGGGGCCCGCAGATACGCAGTATTTT. Translated, it gives CSASRLSGGGPADTQYF. The chain joins TRBV20-1 to TRBJ2-3; 8 positions match TRBD2. Trimming at V came to 3 bases and at J to 4 bases, leaving 15 bases not matched to a gene. Per the germline V gene, CDR1 is DFQATT and CDR2 is SNEGSKA (reference sequence). This CDR3 is built from 17 residues.

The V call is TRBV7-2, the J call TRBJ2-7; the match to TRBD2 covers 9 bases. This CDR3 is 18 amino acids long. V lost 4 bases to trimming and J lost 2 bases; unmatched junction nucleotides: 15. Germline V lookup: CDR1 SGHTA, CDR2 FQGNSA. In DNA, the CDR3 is TGTGCCAGCAGCTCAAACACAGTGGGGCGGGGGGGAACCTACGAGCAGTACTTC. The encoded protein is CASSSNTVGRGGTYEQYF.

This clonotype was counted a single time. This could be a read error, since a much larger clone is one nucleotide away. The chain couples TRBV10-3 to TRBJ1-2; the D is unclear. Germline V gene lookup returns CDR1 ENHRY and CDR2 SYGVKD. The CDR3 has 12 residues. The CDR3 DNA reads TGTGCCATCCCGACAAATAACTATGGCTGCACCTTC. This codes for CAIPTNNYGCTF.

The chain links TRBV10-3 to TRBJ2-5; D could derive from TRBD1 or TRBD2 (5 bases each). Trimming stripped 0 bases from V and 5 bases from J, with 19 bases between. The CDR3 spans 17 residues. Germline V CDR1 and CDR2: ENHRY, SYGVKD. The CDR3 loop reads CAISESSGRGVGETQYF. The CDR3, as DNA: TGTGCCATCAGTGAGTCGTCGGGAAGGGGAGTTGGGGAGACCCAGTACTTC.

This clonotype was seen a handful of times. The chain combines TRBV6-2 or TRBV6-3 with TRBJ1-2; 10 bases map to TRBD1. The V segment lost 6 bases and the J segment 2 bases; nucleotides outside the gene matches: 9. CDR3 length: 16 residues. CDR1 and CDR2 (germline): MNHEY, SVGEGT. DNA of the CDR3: TGTGCCAGCAGCCCGGGACAGGGGACCCGCAACTATGGCTACACCTTC. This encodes CASSPGQGTRNYGYTF.

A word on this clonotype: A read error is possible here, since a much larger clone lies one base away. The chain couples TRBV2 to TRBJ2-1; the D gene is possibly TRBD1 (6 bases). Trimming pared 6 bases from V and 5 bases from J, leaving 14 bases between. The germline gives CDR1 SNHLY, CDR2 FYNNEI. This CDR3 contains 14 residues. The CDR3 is CASSPRTVHNEQFF. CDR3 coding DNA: TGTGCCAGCAGCCCTAGGACAGTCCACAATGAGCAGTTCTTC.

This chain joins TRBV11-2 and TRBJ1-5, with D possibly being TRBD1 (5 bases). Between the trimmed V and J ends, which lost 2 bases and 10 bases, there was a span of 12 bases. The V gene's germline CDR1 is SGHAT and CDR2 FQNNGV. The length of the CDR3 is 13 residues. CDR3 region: CASSLLWGRPQHF. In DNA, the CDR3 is TGTGCCAGCAGCTTACTATGGGGCCGTCCCCAGCATTTT.

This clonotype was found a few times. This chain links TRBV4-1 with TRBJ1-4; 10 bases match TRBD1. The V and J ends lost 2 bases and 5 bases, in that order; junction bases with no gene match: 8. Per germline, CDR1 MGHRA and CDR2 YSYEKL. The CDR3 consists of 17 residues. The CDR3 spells CASSQKGGGQGNEKLFF. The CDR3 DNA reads TGCGCCAGCAGCCAAAAAGGAGGGGGACAGGGGAATGAAAAACTGTTTTTT.

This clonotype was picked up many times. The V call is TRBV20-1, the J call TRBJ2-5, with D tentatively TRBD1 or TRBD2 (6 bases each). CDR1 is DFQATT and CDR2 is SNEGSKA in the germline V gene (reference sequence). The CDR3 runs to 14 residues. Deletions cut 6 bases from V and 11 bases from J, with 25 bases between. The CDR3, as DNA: TGCAGTGCGGACCCGGGGGCGCTAAACAATGAGCAGTACTTC. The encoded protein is CSADPGALNNEQYF.

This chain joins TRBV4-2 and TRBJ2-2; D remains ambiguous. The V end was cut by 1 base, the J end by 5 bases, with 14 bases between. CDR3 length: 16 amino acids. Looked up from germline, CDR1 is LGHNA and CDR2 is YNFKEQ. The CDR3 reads CASSQVHGPLTGELFF. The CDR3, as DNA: TGTGCCAGCAGCCAAGTCCACGGACCTTTAACCGGGGAGCTGTTTTTT.